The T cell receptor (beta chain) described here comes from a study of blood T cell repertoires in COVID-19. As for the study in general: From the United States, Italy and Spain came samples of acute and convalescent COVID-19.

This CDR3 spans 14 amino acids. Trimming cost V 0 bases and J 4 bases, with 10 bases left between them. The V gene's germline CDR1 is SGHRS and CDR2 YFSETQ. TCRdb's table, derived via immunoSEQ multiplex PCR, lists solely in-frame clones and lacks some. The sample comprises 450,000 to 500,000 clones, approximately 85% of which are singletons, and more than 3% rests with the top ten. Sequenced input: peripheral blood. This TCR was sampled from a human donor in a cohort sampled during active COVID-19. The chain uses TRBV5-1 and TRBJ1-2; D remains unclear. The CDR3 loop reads CASSLDLRGYGYTF. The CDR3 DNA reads TGCGCCAGCAGCTTGGATCTACGGGGCTATGGCTACACCTTC.